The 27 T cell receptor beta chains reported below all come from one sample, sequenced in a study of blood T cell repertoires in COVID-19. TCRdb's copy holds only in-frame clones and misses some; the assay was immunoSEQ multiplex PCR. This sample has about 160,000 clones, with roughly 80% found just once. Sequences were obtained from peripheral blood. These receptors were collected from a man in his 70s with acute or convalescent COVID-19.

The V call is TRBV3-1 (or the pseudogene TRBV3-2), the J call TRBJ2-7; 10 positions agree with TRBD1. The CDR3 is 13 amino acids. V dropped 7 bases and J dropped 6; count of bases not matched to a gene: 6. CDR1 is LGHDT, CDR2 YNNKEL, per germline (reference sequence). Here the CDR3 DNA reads TGTGCCAGCACACGACAGGGGGCACTCGAGCAGTACTTC. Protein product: CASTRQGALEQYF.

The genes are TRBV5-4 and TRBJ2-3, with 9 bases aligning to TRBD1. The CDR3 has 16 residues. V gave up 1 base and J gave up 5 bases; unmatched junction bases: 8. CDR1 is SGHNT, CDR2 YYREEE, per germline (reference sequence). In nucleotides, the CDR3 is TGTGCCAGCAGCTTGCCCCGACAGGGGGTTTTAGATACGCAGTATTTT. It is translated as CASSLPRQGVLDTQYF.

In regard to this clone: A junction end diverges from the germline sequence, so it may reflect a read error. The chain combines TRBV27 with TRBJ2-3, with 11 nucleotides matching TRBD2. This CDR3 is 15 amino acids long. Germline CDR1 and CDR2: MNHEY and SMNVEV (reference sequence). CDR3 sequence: CASNLLAGDPDTQYF. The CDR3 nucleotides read TGTGCCAGCAATTTACTAGCGGGAGACCCAGATACGCAGTATTTT.

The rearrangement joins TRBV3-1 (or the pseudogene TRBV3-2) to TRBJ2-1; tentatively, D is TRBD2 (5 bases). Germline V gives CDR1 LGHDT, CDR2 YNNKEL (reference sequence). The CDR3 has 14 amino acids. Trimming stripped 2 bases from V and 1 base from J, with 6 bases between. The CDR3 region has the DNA TGTGCCAGCAGCCAAACTAGGTCCTACAATGAGCAGTTCTTC. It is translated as CASSQTRSYNEQFF.

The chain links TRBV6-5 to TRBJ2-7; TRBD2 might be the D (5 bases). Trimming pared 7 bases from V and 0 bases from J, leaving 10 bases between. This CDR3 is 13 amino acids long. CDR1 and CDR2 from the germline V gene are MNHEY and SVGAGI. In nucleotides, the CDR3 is TGTGCCAGCACCGCCGGGGACTCCTACGAGCAGTACTTC. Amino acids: CASTAGDSYEQYF.

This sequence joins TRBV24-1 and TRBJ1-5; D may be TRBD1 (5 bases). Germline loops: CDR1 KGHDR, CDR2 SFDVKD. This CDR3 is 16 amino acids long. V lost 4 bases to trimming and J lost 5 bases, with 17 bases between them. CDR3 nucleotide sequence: TGTGCCACCAGTGACGGATACCAGGGTCCTCATCAGCCCCAGCATTTT. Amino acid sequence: CATSDGYQGPHQPQHF.

The CDR3 reads CASSHQNTEAFF. The CDR3 bases are TGTGCCAGCAGCCATCAAAACACTGAAGCTTTCTTT. The J gene is TRBJ1-1, the V gene TRBV4-2, with no clear D. Germline assignment: CDR1 LGHNA and CDR2 YNFKEQ. CDR3 length: 12 residues. V was pared by 3 bases and J by 2 bases, with 4 bases between.

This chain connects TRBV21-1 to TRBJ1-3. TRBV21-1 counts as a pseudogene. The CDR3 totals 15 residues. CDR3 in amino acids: CASMRQPHSGNTIYF. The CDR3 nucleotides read TGTGCCAGCATGCGGCAGCCCCACTCTGGAAACACCATATATTTT.

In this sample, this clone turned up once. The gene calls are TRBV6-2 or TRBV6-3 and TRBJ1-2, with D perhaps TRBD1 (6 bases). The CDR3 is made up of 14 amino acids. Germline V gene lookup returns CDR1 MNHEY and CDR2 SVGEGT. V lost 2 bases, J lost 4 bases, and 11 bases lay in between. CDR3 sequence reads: CASSYGGAGYGYTF. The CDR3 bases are TGTGCCAGCAGTTACGGGGGGGCTGGCTATGGCTACACCTTC.

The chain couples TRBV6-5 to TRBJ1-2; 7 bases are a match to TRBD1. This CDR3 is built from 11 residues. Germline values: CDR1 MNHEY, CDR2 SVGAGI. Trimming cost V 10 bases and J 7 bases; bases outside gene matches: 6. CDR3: CATAQGSGYTF. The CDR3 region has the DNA TGTGCCACCGCACAGGGGTCTGGCTACACCTTC.

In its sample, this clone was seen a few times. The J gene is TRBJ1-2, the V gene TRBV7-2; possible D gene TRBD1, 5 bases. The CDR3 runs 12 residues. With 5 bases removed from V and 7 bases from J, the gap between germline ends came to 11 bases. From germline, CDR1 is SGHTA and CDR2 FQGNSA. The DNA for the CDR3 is TGTGCCAGCAGCACTAACCAGGGTGGCTACACCTTC. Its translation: CASSTNQGGYTF.

CDR3 DNA sequence: TGTGCCAGCAGCCTCCGACTAGCGGGGGGCCAAGATACGCAGTATTTT. Translating it yields CASSLRLAGGQDTQYF. The rearrangement links TRBV14 to TRBJ2-3; 13 bases fit TRBD2. CDR3 size: 16 residues. CDR1 and CDR2 (germline): SGHDN, FVKESK. Trimming removed 4 bases from V and 5 bases from J; junction bases left unmatched: 6.

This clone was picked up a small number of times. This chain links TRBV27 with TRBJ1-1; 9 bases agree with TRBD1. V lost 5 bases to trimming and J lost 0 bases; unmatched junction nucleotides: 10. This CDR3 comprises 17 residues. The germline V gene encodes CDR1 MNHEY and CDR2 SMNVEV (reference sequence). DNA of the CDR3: TGTGCCAGCAGTCCCGTTCGACAGGGGGGTATGAACACTGAAGCTTTCTTT. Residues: CASSPVRQGGMNTEAFF.

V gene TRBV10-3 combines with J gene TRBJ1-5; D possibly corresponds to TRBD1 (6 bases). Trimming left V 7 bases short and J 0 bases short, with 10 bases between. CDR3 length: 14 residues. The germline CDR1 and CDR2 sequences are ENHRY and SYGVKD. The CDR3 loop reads CAIKKDSSNQPQHF. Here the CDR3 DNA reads TGTGCCATCAAGAAGGACAGTAGCAATCAGCCCCAGCATTTT.

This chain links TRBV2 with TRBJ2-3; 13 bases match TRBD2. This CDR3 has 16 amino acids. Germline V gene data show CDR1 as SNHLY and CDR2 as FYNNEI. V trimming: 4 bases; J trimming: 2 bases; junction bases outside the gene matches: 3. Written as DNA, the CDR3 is TGTGCCAGCAGTGGGGGACTAGCGGGACTCACAGATACGCAGTATTTT. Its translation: CASSGGLAGLTDTQYF.

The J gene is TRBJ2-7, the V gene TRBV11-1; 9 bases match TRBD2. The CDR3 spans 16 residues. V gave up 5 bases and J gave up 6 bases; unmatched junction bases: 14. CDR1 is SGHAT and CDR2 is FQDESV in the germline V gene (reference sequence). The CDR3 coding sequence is TGTGCCAGCAGCCAAGGTGGCCTAGCGGGATCGGGCGAGCAGTACTTC. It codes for CASSQGGLAGSGEQYF. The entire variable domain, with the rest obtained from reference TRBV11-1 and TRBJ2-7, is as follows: EAEVAQSPRYKITEKSQAVAFWCDPISGHATLYWYRQILGQGPELLVQFQDESVVDDSQLPKDRFSAERLKGVDSTLKIQPAELGDSAMYLCASSQGGLAGSGEQYFGPGTRLTVT.

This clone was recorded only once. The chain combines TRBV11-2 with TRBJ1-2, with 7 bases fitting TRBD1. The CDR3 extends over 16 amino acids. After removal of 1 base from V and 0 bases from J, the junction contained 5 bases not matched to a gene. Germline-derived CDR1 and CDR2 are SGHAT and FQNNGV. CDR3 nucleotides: TGTGCCAGCAGCTTAGTTGGGACAGATACTAACTATGGCTACACCTTC. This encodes CASSLVGTDTNYGYTF.

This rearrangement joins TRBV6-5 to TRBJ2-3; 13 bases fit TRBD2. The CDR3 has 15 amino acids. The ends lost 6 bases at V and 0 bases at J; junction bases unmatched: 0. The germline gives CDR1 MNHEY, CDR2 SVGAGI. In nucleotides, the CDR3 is TGTGCCAGCAGGACTAGCGGGGGGAGCACAGATACGCAGTATTTT. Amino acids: CASRTSGGSTDTQYF.

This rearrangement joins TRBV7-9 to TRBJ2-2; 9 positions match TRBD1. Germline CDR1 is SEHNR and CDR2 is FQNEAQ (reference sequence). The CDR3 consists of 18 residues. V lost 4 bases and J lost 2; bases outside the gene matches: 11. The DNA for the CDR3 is TGTGCCAGCAGCTCCCGGACAGGGGCTCCAATTAACACCGGGGAGCTGTTTTTT. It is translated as CASSSRTGAPINTGELFF.

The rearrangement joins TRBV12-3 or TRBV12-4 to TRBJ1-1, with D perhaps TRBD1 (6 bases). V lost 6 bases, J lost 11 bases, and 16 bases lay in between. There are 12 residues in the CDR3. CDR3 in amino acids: CASRPSDRLAFF. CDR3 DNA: TGTGCCAGCAGACCTTCCGACAGGTTGGCTTTCTTT.

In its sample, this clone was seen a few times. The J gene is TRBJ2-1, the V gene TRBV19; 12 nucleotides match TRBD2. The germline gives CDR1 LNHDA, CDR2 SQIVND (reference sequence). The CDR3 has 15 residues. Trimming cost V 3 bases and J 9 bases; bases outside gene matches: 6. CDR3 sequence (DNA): TGTGCCAGTAGTATCTCCGGACTAGCGGGAAGTGAGCAGTTCTTC. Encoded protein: CASSISGLAGSEQFF.

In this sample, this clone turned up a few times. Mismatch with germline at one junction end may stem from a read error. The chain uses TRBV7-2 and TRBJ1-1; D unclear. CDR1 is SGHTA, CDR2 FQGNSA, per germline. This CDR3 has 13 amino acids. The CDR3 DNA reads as TGTGCCAGCAGCTTATCGGTGAACAGTGAAGCTTTCTTT. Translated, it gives CASSLSVNSEAFF.

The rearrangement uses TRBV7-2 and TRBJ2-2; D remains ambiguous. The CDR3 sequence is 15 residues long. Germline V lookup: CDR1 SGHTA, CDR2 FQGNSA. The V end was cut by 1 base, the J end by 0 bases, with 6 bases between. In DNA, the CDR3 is TGTGCCAGCAGCTTAGGGAGAACGAACACCGGGGAGCTGTTTTTT. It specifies CASSLGRTNTGELFF.

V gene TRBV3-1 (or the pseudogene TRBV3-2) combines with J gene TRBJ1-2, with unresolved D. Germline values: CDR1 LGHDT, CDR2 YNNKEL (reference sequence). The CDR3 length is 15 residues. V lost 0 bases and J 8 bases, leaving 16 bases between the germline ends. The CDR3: CASSQDRSRFEGYTF. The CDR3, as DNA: TGTGCCAGCAGCCAAGATCGGTCGAGGTTTGAAGGCTACACCTTC.

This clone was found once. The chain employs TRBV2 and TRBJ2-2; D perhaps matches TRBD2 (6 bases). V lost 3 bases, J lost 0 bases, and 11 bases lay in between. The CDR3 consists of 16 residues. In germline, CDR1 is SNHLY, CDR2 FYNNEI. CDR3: CASSELGTPNTGELFF. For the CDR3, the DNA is TGTGCCAGCAGTGAGTTGGGGACTCCGAACACCGGGGAGCTGTTTTTT.

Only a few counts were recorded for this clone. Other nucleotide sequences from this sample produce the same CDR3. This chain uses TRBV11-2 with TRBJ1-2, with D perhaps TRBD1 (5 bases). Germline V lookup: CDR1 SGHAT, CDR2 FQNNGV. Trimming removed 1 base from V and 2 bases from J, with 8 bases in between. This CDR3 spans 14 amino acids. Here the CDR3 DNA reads TGTGCCAGCAGCTTAGGGGCAGGGAACTATGGCTACACCTTC. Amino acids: CASSLGAGNYGYTF. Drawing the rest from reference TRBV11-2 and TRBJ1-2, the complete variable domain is EAGVAQSPRYKIIEKRQSVAFWCNPISGHATLYWYQQILGQGPKLLIQFQNNGVVDDSQLPKDRFSAERLKGVDSTLKIQPAKLEDSAVYLCASSLGAGNYGYTFGSGTRLTVV.

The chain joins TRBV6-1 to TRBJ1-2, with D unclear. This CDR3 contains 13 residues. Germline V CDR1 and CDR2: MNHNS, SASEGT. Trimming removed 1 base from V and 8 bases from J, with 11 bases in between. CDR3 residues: CASSEVVGRGYTF. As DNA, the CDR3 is TGTGCCAGCAGTGAAGTTGTGGGGAGAGGCTACACCTTC.